A selection of T cell receptor beta chains follows, all from one sample in a study of spatial heterogeneity in lung cancer. A single record per CDR3 protein comes from TCRdb applying MiXCR to the 5' RACE reads. The table lists about 6,900 distinct CDR3 sequences, approximately 12% of them singletons. The sample was lung tumor tissue, taken at surgery. The receptors originated from a male donor with early-stage non-small cell lung cancer. The CDR3 runs from the conserved cysteine through the conserved F or W. The D gene is left open where the match is weak. Size is omitted from some rows. Given values are once, few, many or a class for expanded clones.

J gene: TRBJ2-1; V gene: TRBV6-1; clone size: many; D gene: .; CDR3 DNA: TGTGCCAGCTTCAACGGGGCGAGCTCCTACAATGAGCAGTTCTTC; CDR3 protein: CASFNGASSYNEQFF
J gene: TRBJ2-1; V gene: TRBV4-3; clone size: medium-sized; D gene: TRBD2; CDR3 DNA: TGCGCCAGCAGCCAAGATCTAGCGGGAAACAATGAGCAGTTCTTC; CDR3 protein: CASSQDLAGNNEQFF
J gene: TRBJ2-2; V gene: TRBV19; clone size: many; D gene: TRBD1; CDR3 DNA: TGTGCCAGTAGTTCACAGGGGAAGAGGGAGCTGTTTTTT; CDR3 protein: CASSSQGKRELFF
J gene: TRBJ1-2; V gene: TRBV5-1; clone size: medium-sized; D gene: .; CDR3 DNA: TGCGCCAGCAGCTTGGTCCCAGCTTATGGCTACACCTTC; CDR3 protein: CASSLVPAYGYTF
J gene: TRBJ2-5; V gene: TRBV6-5; clone size: many; D gene: TRBD1; CDR3 DNA: TGTGCCAGCAGGAGGGGCAGGGGGATGGGAGAGACCCAGTACTTC; CDR3 protein: CASRRGRGMGETQYF
J gene: TRBJ1-1; V gene: TRBV12-3/TRBV12-4; clone size: medium-sized; D gene: .; CDR3 DNA: .; CDR3 protein: CASSSGPATEAFF
J gene: TRBJ2-5; V gene: TRBV12-3/TRBV12-4; clone size: many; D gene: .; CDR3 DNA: TGTGCCAGCAGCACACTTTTGAAGACCCAGTACTTC; CDR3 protein: CASSTLLKTQYF
J gene: TRBJ2-3; V gene: TRBV29-1; clone size: many; D gene: TRBD2; CDR3 DNA: TGCAGCGTCGGGATGGGGGGGGCAGATACGCAGTATTTT; CDR3 protein: CSVGMGGADTQYF
J gene: TRBJ1-1; V gene: TRBV20-1; clone size: many; D gene: .; CDR3 DNA: TGCAGTGCTGGGGGAGGAATGGGACCAAACACTGAAGCTTTCTTT; CDR3 protein: CSAGGGMGPNTEAFF
J gene: TRBJ2-1; V gene: TRBV7-6; clone size: many; D gene: TRBD2; CDR3 DNA: TGTGCCAGCAGCTTAGTTAGGGCGGGAGTTCACAATGAGCAGTTCTTC; CDR3 protein: CASSLVRAGVHNEQFF
J gene: TRBJ2-3; V gene: TRBV4-1; clone size: many; D gene: TRBD1; CDR3 DNA: TGCGCCAGCAGCCAAGATCCGCAGGGGGCGGGAGATACGCAGTATTTT; CDR3 protein: CASSQDPQGAGDTQYF
J gene: TRBJ2-1; V gene: TRBV11-3; clone size: medium-sized; D gene: .; CDR3 DNA: TGTGCCAGCAGCCCCCGGGGTGACAATGAGCAGTTCTTC; CDR3 protein: CASSPRGDNEQFF
J gene: TRBJ1-2; V gene: TRBV9; clone size: large; D gene: .; CDR3 DNA: TGTGCCAGCAGCATCCGGACGGATAACTATGGCTACACCTTC; CDR3 protein: CASSIRTDNYGYTF
J gene: TRBJ2-7; V gene: TRBV12-5; clone size: .; D gene: TRBD2; CDR3 DNA: TGTGCTAGTGGTTTGAACGCCGGTAGCGGGGCCGAGCAGTACTTC; CDR3 protein: CASGLNAGSGAEQYF
J gene: TRBJ1-2; V gene: TRBV19; clone size: .; D gene: TRBD1; CDR3 DNA: TGTGCCAGTAGTCTGAACCAGGGGGATGGCTACACCTTC; CDR3 protein: CASSLNQGDGYTF
J gene: TRBJ2-7; V gene: TRBV6-5; clone size: .; D gene: .; CDR3 DNA: TGTGCCAGCAGTTACGGAGCGAGCTCCTACGAGCAGTACTTC; CDR3 protein: CASSYGASSYEQYF
J gene: TRBJ2-3; V gene: TRBV5-1; clone size: many; D gene: TRBD2; CDR3 DNA: TGCGCCAGCAGCTTGGGACTAGCGGGGTCGGCGGTCGGTACGCAGTATTTT; CDR3 protein: CASSLGLAGSAVGTQYF
J gene: TRBJ2-4; V gene: TRBV20-1; clone size: medium-sized; D gene: .; CDR3 DNA: TGCAGTGCTAGAGACGTATTCAGGGGCAACAAAAACATTCAGTACTTC; CDR3 protein: CSARDVFRGNKNIQYF
J gene: TRBJ1-2; V gene: TRBV6-5; clone size: many; D gene: .; CDR3 DNA: TGTGCCAGCAGTCCCCCCCCAGGAGGAGGCAACTATGGCTACACCTTC; CDR3 protein: CASSPPPGGGNYGYTF
J gene: TRBJ2-5; V gene: TRBV30; clone size: .; D gene: .; CDR3 DNA: TGTGCCTGGAGTTTCCTCCAGGAGACCCAGTACTTC; CDR3 protein: CAWSFLQETQYF
J gene: TRBJ2-7; V gene: TRBV25-1; clone size: .; D gene: .; CDR3 DNA: TGTGCCAGCAGCCGACCCCCCTACGAGCAGTACTTC; CDR3 protein: CASSRPPYEQYF
J gene: TRBJ2-3; V gene: TRBV2; clone size: many; D gene: .; CDR3 DNA: TGTGCCAGAAGGGGGGGAGGGCCCACAGATACGCAGTATTTT; CDR3 protein: CARRGGGPTDTQYF
J gene: TRBJ2-1; V gene: TRBV5-1; clone size: once; D gene: TRBD1; CDR3 DNA: TGCGCCAGCAGCAATGGGACAGTCTCCTACAATGAGCAGTTCTTC; CDR3 protein: CASSNGTVSYNEQFF
J gene: TRBJ2-1; V gene: TRBV14; clone size: many; D gene: .; CDR3 DNA: TGTGCCAGCAGCCAAGACTGGAGCTCCTACAATGAGCAGTTCTTC; CDR3 protein: CASSQDWSSYNEQFF
J gene: TRBJ1-4; V gene: TRBV12-3/TRBV12-4; clone size: medium-sized; D gene: .; CDR3 DNA: TGTGCCAGCAGCTTCAAAGGCGAAAAACTGTTTTTT; CDR3 protein: CASSFKGEKLFF
J gene: TRBJ2-1; V gene: TRBV18; clone size: many; D gene: TRBD1; CDR3 DNA: TGTGCCAGCTCACCAGGACAGGGCGTTTACAATGAGCAGTTCTTC; CDR3 protein: CASSPGQGVYNEQFF
J gene: TRBJ2-1; V gene: TRBV20-1; clone size: .; D gene: .; CDR3 DNA: TGCAGTGCTGTCCGCGGGATCGGCCTCCACAATGAGCAGTTCTTC; CDR3 protein: CSAVRGIGLHNEQFF
J gene: TRBJ2-2; V gene: TRBV5-5; clone size: many; D gene: .; CDR3 DNA: TGTGCCAGCAGCTTTCAAGGGCTAGCGATGGGGACCGGGGAGCTGTTTTTT; CDR3 protein: CASSFQGLAMGTGELFF
J gene: TRBJ2-7; V gene: TRBV19; clone size: .; D gene: .; CDR3 DNA: TGTGCCAGTAGTGACGGCCGGGACACCTGGTACGAGCAGTACTTC; CDR3 protein: CASSDGRDTWYEQYF
J gene: TRBJ2-6; V gene: TRBV29-1; clone size: many; D gene: TRBD1; CDR3 DNA: TGCAGCGTTGCGACAGGGAGGGCCAACGTCCTGACTTTC; CDR3 protein: CSVATGRANVLTF
J gene: TRBJ2-7; V gene: TRBV6-6; clone size: medium-sized; D gene: TRBD2; CDR3 DNA: TGTGCCAGCAGTCGCGGATGGGCGGGAGGGCCCCCAGACGAGCAGTACTTC; CDR3 protein: CASSRGWAGGPPDEQYF
J gene: TRBJ1-5; V gene: TRBV6-2/TRBV6-3; clone size: few; D gene: .; CDR3 DNA: TGTGCCAGCAGCGGGGGCTTGGACAATCAGCCCCAGCATTTT; CDR3 protein: CASSGGLDNQPQHF
J gene: TRBJ1-2; V gene: TRBV20-1; clone size: many; D gene: TRBD1; CDR3 DNA: TGCAGTGGTTTTTCGGGACAGTTAAACTATGGCTACACCTTC; CDR3 protein: CSGFSGQLNYGYTF
J gene: TRBJ1-6; V gene: TRBV18; clone size: medium-sized; D gene: .; CDR3 DNA: TGTGCCAGCTCACCTCAATCGGGACTCGCATTTTCACCCCTCCACTTT; CDR3 protein: CASSPQSGLAFSPLHF
J gene: TRBJ1-2; V gene: TRBV19; clone size: many; D gene: TRBD1; CDR3 DNA: TGTGCCAGTAGTGTAACCGGGACAGGGTATGGCTACACCTTC; CDR3 protein: CASSVTGTGYGYTF
J gene: TRBJ2-7; V gene: TRBV27; clone size: many; D gene: TRBD1; CDR3 DNA: TGTGCCAGCAGTCCACGGACAGGCTACTACGAGCAGTACTTC; CDR3 protein: CASSPRTGYYEQYF
J gene: TRBJ1-4; V gene: TRBV5-1; clone size: many; D gene: .; CDR3 DNA: TGCGCCAGCAGCTTCCGGGAGGATGAAAAACTGTTTTTT; CDR3 protein: CASSFREDEKLFF
J gene: TRBJ1-2; V gene: TRBV29-1; clone size: many; D gene: TRBD1; CDR3 DNA: TGCAGCGCTGCGCCTACAGGGGACGAGAGCTATGGCTACACCTTC; CDR3 protein: CSAAPTGDESYGYTF
J gene: TRBJ2-5; V gene: TRBV7-7; clone size: many; D gene: .; CDR3 DNA: TGTGCCAGCGCTCTCTCGGCGGTCCAAGAGACCCAGTACTTC; CDR3 protein: CASALSAVQETQYF
J gene: TRBJ1-1; V gene: TRBV7-2; clone size: .; D gene: .; CDR3 DNA: TGTGCCAGCAGCTCGAGGGGCAAAGCTTTCTTT; CDR3 protein: CASSSRGKAFF
J gene: TRBJ1-5; V gene: TRBV4-3; clone size: many; D gene: .; CDR3 DNA: TGCGCCAGCAGCCGGGACGTCGGTCATCCCCAGCATTTT; CDR3 protein: CASSRDVGHPQHF
J gene: TRBJ2-3; V gene: TRBV20-1; clone size: .; D gene: .; CDR3 DNA: TGCAGTGCTGTCCGGGACTTCAGGGCAGATACGCAGTATTTT; CDR3 protein: CSAVRDFRADTQYF
J gene: TRBJ2-7; V gene: TRBV27; clone size: few; D gene: TRBD2; CDR3 DNA: TGTGCCACCACGACTAGCGGATCGTACGAGCAGTACTTC; CDR3 protein: CATTTSGSYEQYF
J gene: TRBJ1-2; V gene: TRBV13; clone size: few; D gene: .; CDR3 DNA: TGTGCCAGCGGTGTGTCAGGGGACTATGGCTACACCTTC; CDR3 protein: CASGVSGDYGYTF
J gene: TRBJ2-1; V gene: TRBV20-1; clone size: medium-sized; D gene: TRBD1; CDR3 DNA: TGCAGTGCTAGTCCCGGGACAGGGGCCTCCTACAATGAGCAGTTCTTC; CDR3 protein: CSASPGTGASYNEQFF
J gene: TRBJ2-4; V gene: TRBV28; clone size: medium-sized; D gene: .; CDR3 DNA: TGTGCCAGCAGTTTACAGGGCGGGCAAAACATTCAGTACTTC; CDR3 protein: CASSLQGGQNIQYF
J gene: TRBJ2-1; V gene: TRBV27; clone size: .; D gene: TRBD2; CDR3 DNA: TGTGCCAGCAGTTTTCTCCACTCGGGACTAGCGGGAGTACAGGAGCAGTTCTTC; CDR3 protein: CASSFLHSGLAGVQEQFF
J gene: TRBJ2-7; V gene: TRBV18; clone size: medium-sized; D gene: TRBD1; CDR3 DNA: TGTGCCAGCTCGCTGGACAGGGCACGCGAGCAGTACTTC; CDR3 protein: CASSLDRAREQYF
J gene: TRBJ2-5; V gene: TRBV20-1; clone size: medium-sized; D gene: .; CDR3 DNA: TGCAGTGCTAGAGATAGCCGGAGGGAGGAGACCCAGTACTTC; CDR3 protein: CSARDSRREETQYF
J gene: TRBJ2-3; V gene: TRBV2; clone size: many; D gene: TRBD2; CDR3 DNA: TGTGCTCTCAAGTCGGCGGGAGGGCCCGATACGCAGTATTTT; CDR3 protein: CALKSAGGPDTQYF
J gene: TRBJ1-5; V gene: TRBV4-1; clone size: .; D gene: .; CDR3 DNA: TGCGCCAGCAGCCAAATCGACGACCAGCCCCAGCATTTT; CDR3 protein: CASSQIDDQPQHF
J gene: TRBJ2-3; V gene: TRBV20-1; clone size: .; D gene: .; CDR3 DNA: TGCAGTGCCCCCCTCGTAACAGATACGCAGTATTTT; CDR3 protein: CSAPLVTDTQYF
J gene: TRBJ1-6; V gene: TRBV3-1; clone size: many; D gene: .; CDR3 DNA: TGTGCCAGCAGCCAAGGCGGGTGGAATTCACCCCTCCACTTT; CDR3 protein: CASSQGGWNSPLHF
J gene: TRBJ2-3; V gene: TRBV27; clone size: many; D gene: .; CDR3 DNA: TGTGCCAGCGGGAGGGGGGATGCAGATACGCAGTATTTT; CDR3 protein: CASGRGDADTQYF
J gene: TRBJ1-6; V gene: TRBV7-9; clone size: many; D gene: .; CDR3 DNA: TGTGCCAGCAGCTTAGGATTCGGGGGCGAGGGGAATTCACCCCTCCACTTT; CDR3 protein: CASSLGFGGEGNSPLHF
J gene: TRBJ1-3; V gene: TRBV7-9; clone size: .; D gene: .; CDR3 DNA: TGTGCCAGCAGCTTATGGACTTCTGGAAACACCATATATTTT; CDR3 protein: CASSLWTSGNTIYF
J gene: TRBJ2-5; V gene: TRBV29-1; clone size: .; D gene: TRBD2; CDR3 DNA: TGCAGCGCCCGACCGACTAGCGGGTGGGAGACCCAGTACTTC; CDR3 protein: CSARPTSGWETQYF
J gene: TRBJ2-3; V gene: TRBV20-1; clone size: medium-sized; D gene: TRBD2; CDR3 DNA: TGCAGTGCTCCTTTGGAGCGGGAGTGGGAAGATACGCAGTATTTT; CDR3 protein: CSAPLEREWEDTQYF
J gene: TRBJ2-5; V gene: TRBV28; clone size: few; D gene: TRBD2; CDR3 DNA: TGTGCCAGCAGTTTCCATTTGGGACTAGCGGAACAACAAGAGACCCAGTACTTC; CDR3 protein: CASSFHLGLAEQQETQYF